Presented here are 24 T cell receptor beta chains from one specimen sequenced in a study of blood T cell repertoires in COVID-19. Sequencing was performed with immunoSEQ multiplex PCR; in TCRdb, only in-frame clones are kept and a portion is missing. The repertoire has some 110,000 clones, around 77% of them found once; the top ten carry 16%. The sequenced material came from peripheral blood. These receptors came from a man aged 60-69 years with active or convalescent COVID-19.

The CDR3 region is CASSRREGAHTGELFF. The CDR3 DNA reads as TGTGCCAGTAGTAGGCGTGAGGGGGCCCACACCGGGGAGCTGTTTTTT. The J gene is TRBJ2-2, the V gene TRBV19, with 7 bases matching TRBD1. Germline V gene sequence: CDR1 LNHDA, CDR2 SQIVND (reference sequence). The CDR3 runs to 16 residues. The V gene end was trimmed by 4 bases and the J gene end by 3 bases; junction bases not matched to a gene: 8.

The rearrangement links TRBV28 to TRBJ2-3, with TRBD2 matching 14 bases. The CDR3 contains 17 residues. J lost 0 bases, V lost 3 bases, and 2 bases had no gene match. The V gene's germline CDR1 is MDHEN and CDR2 SYDVKM. Here the CDR3 DNA reads TGTGCCAGCAGTTTCGGGACTAGCGGGGGAAGCACAGATACGCAGTATTTT. This encodes CASSFGTSGGSTDTQYF.

The V and J genes are TRBV5-4 and TRBJ2-5, with a possible D match to TRBD2 (5 bases). V lost 0 bases and J lost 5, with 11 bases in between. There are 14 residues in the CDR3. Germline CDR1 reads SGHNT; CDR2 reads YYREEE (reference sequence). The CDR3 reads CASSLAGIGETQYF. CDR3 nucleotide sequence: TGTGCCAGCAGCTTGGCCGGGATTGGGGAGACCCAGTACTTC.

The chain has TRBV5-4 and TRBJ2-7, with TRBD2 matching 8 bases. Germline CDR1 SGHNT, CDR2 YYREEE (reference sequence). The CDR3 extends over 16 amino acids. With V trimmed by 0 bases and J by 4 bases, 9 bases remained unmatched. Written as DNA, the CDR3 is TGTGCCAGCAGCTTGGCCACGAGCGGGAGTCGGTACGAGCAGTACTTC. It specifies CASSLATSGSRYEQYF.

The V gene is TRBV7-8, the J gene TRBJ1-4; 10 bases agree with TRBD1. V gave up 5 bases and J gave up 10 bases; unmatched junction bases: 10. The CDR3 totals 15 residues. Germline CDR1 reads SGHVS; CDR2 reads FQNEAQ. CDR3 nucleotide sequence: TGTGCCAGCAGCGCTAGACAGGGGGCGCGGGGAAAACTGTTTTTT. Protein: CASSARQGARGKLFF.

There are a few counts of this clone. The chain joins TRBV30 to TRBJ2-7, with D perhaps TRBD2 (6 bases). The V gene's germline CDR1 is GTSNPN and CDR2 SVGIG (reference sequence). Trimming removed 1 base at V and 5 bases at J, with 15 bases between. The CDR3 runs 14 residues. The CDR3 loop reads CAWSAGLSQDEQYF. DNA of the CDR3: TGTGCCTGGAGTGCCGGACTATCTCAGGACGAGCAGTACTTC.

V usage is TRBV10-3 and J usage is TRBJ1-5, with a weak D call TRBD1 (5 bases). Germline V gene lookup returns CDR1 ENHRY and CDR2 SYGVKD. V was cut by 6 bases and J by 0 bases, with 15 bases left in between. The CDR3 runs 16 residues. The CDR3 coding sequence is TGTGCCATCAGCACGGGGGGGAGAGGTAGCAATCAGCCCCAGCATTTT. Amino acid sequence: CAISTGGRGSNQPQHF.

The chain combines TRBV28 with TRBJ1-1; the D gene is possibly TRBD1 (6 bases). V was shortened by 5 bases and J by 1 base, with 14 bases between the two germline ends. The CDR3 totals 15 residues. The V gene's germline CDR1 is MDHEN and CDR2 SYDVKM. The CDR3 reads CASSPHRGSNTEAFF. In DNA form, the CDR3 reads TGTGCCAGCAGTCCCCATAGGGGGTCGAACACTGAAGCTTTCTTT. Drawing the rest from reference TRBV28 and TRBJ1-1, the complete variable domain is DVKVTQSSRYLVKRTGEKVFLECVQDMDHENMFWYRQDPGLGLRLIYFSYDVKMKEKGDIPEGYSVSREKKERFSLILESASTNQTSMYLCASSPHRGSNTEAFFGQGTRLTVV.

The rearrangement links TRBV30 to TRBJ1-6; 7 bases match TRBD1. CDR3 length equals 15 residues. J was trimmed by 8 bases and V by 5 bases; bases with no gene match: 12. Germline assignment: CDR1 GTSNPN and CDR2 SVGIG (reference sequence). The CDR3 region has the DNA TGTGCCTGGGCCGGAGAATCGACAGGGCATTCACCCCTCCACTTT. Protein: CAWAGESTGHSPLHF.

The chain carries TRBV24-1 and TRBJ2-2, with TRBD1 matching over 8 bases. J lost 7 bases, V lost 9 bases, and 9 bases had no gene match. In germline, CDR1 is KGHDR, CDR2 SFDVKD. The CDR3 runs to 14 residues. The CDR3 region is CATGQGADYGELFF. CDR3 nucleotide sequence: TGTGCCACCGGTCAGGGGGCTGATTACGGGGAGCTGTTTTTT.

This rearrangement joins TRBV28 to TRBJ2-1, with 7 bases matching TRBD1. With V trimmed by 5 bases and J by 6 bases, 13 bases remained unmatched. The CDR3 has 16 residues. In germline, CDR1 is MDHEN, CDR2 SYDVKM. The CDR3, as DNA: TGTGCCAGCAGTACGACAGGGCTCGGGCGAGGCAATGAGCAGTTCTTC. Translation: CASSTTGLGRGNEQFF.

This clone appeared a single time. Here the CDR3 reads CASSLAVHYGSYEQYF. CDR3 DNA sequence: TGTGCCAGCAGCTTGGCGGTTCATTACGGCTCCTACGAGCAGTACTTC. The J gene is TRBJ2-7, the V gene TRBV5-6; unclear D gene. Trimming left V 0 bases short and J 0 bases short, with 13 bases between. The CDR3 sequence is 16 residues long. Germline V gene data show CDR1 as SGHDT and CDR2 as YYEEEE.

The J gene is TRBJ2-7, the V gene TRBV15; 7 bases agree with TRBD1. V dropped 5 bases and J dropped 0; count of bases not matched to a gene: 7. The germline V gene has CDR1 LNHNV and CDR2 YYDKDF (reference sequence). This CDR3 comprises 15 residues. CDR3 nucleotides: TGTGCCACCAGCTGGCAGACAGGGCTCTCCTACGAGCAGTACTTC. Translation: CATSWQTGLSYEQYF.

The chain carries TRBV7-9 and TRBJ1-2, with D tentatively TRBD1 (6 bases). Germline V gene lookup returns CDR1 SEHNR and CDR2 FQNEAQ (reference sequence). The germline V and J ends were trimmed by 7 bases and 8 bases, with 14 bases remaining between them. The CDR3 is 12 residues long. The DNA for the CDR3 is TGTGCCAGCACAAGACAGGTTGAAGGCTACACCTTC. This translates into CASTRQVEGYTF.

The chain links TRBV4-2 to TRBJ2-7; weak D call: TRBD2 (6 bases). With 0 bases removed from V and 2 bases from J, the gap between germline ends came to 14 bases. Germline CDR1 is LGHNA and CDR2 is YNFKEQ. The CDR3 has 16 residues. CDR3 in DNA: TGTGCCAGCAGCCAAGATTCGGAGGGGTCCACCTACGAGCAGTACTTC. Encoded protein: CASSQDSEGSTYEQYF.

The rearrangement joins TRBV24-1 to TRBJ1-4, with 8 bases fitting TRBD1. Germline V gives CDR1 KGHDR, CDR2 SFDVKD. Trimming took 4 bases from V and 8 from J; bases not matched to a gene: 5. The length of the CDR3 is 14 residues. The CDR3, as DNA: TGTGCCACCAGTGACTCCCGACAGGGGGAAAAACTGTTTTTT. Translation gives CATSDSRQGEKLFF.

The chain joins TRBV4-3 to TRBJ2-3; a possible D gene is TRBD1 (5 bases). CDR1 LGHNA and CDR2 YSLEER come from the germline V gene. This CDR3 comprises 16 residues. V dropped 5 bases and J dropped 1 base, with 16 bases sitting between them. CDR3 amino acids: CASSRSTGSGTDTQYF. CDR3 in DNA: TGCGCCAGCAGCAGGTCAACAGGCTCTGGCACAGATACGCAGTATTTT.

The V call is TRBV7-9, the J call TRBJ2-7; D might be TRBD2 (6 bases). CDR3 size: 12 residues. Germline loops: CDR1 SEHNR, CDR2 FQNEAQ (reference sequence). The germline V and J ends were trimmed by 4 bases and 5 bases, with 9 bases remaining between them. The CDR3 coding sequence is TGTGCCAGCAGCTCGGCGGGGAACGAGCAGTACTTC. Encoded protein: CASSSAGNEQYF.

The genes are TRBV28 and TRBJ2-3; no clear D gene. CDR3 length: 13 amino acids. Trimming cost V 3 bases and J 4 bases, with 8 bases left between them. CDR1 and CDR2 from the germline V gene are MDHEN and SYDVKM. DNA of the CDR3: TGTGCCAGCAGTTTCATCAGCGCAGATACGCAGTATTTT. This encodes CASSFISADTQYF.

V gene TRBV28 combines with J gene TRBJ1-2; 12 bases are a match to TRBD1. This CDR3 comprises 15 residues. V gave up 0 bases and J gave up 6 bases; unmatched junction bases: 2. Germline loops: CDR1 MDHEN, CDR2 SYDVKM. The CDR3 bases are TGTGCCAGCAGTTTATGGGGACAGGGGGCGGATGGCTACACCTTC. It encodes CASSLWGQGADGYTF.

This clone turned up a few times. The chain employs TRBV24-1 and TRBJ2-1; 8 bases match TRBD2. The CDR3 has 14 residues. The V segment lost 7 bases and the J segment 7 bases; nucleotides outside the gene matches: 8. The germline V gene encodes CDR1 KGHDR and CDR2 SFDVKD. DNA of the CDR3: TGTGCCACCAGCGACCGGGAGGGCCTAAATGAGCAGTTCTTC. Residues: CATSDREGLNEQFF.

In nucleotides, the CDR3 is TGTGCCAGCAGGGCGCAGGGGTTGACTGAAAAACTGTTTTTT. Its translation is CASRAQGLTEKLFF. J is TRBJ1-4 and V is TRBV27; D is perhaps TRBD1 (6 bases). The CDR3 consists of 14 residues. The V and J ends lost 6 bases and 7 bases respectively, with 15 bases between them. Germline loops: CDR1 MNHEY, CDR2 SMNVEV (reference sequence).

V gene TRBV6-4 combines with J gene TRBJ1-2; D gene unclear. Germline V CDR1 and CDR2: MRHNA, SNTAGT. V dropped 0 bases and J dropped 7 bases, with 12 bases sitting between them. CDR3 length equals 14 residues. The CDR3: CASSDSGGKTGYTF. The CDR3 DNA follows: TGTGCCAGCAGTGACTCAGGCGGGAAGACTGGCTACACCTTC.

This chain's CDR3 is CASRRAESNTEAFF. DNA of the CDR3: TGTGCCAGCAGACGCGCGGAAAGTAACACTGAAGCTTTCTTT. The rearrangement joins TRBV28 to TRBJ1-1; D is ambiguous. The CDR3 has 14 residues. Trimming shortened V by 6 bases and J by 2 bases, and 13 bases separated the two germline ends. CDR1 and CDR2 from the germline V gene are MDHEN and SYDVKM.